This TCR beta chain was observed in a study of PD-1 blockade in classical Hodgkin lymphoma. Whole-study context: The patients were dosed with nivolumab 3 mg/kg, infused intravenously every 2 weeks. Study findings and constraints: A significant rise in TCR diversity by C4D1 was seen for CD4+ but not CD8+ cells. Complete responders entered with baseline diversity on par with newly diagnosed patients, the results showed. Nivolumab initiation under 1 year post-ASCT meant exclusion.

In the case of this clone: Its antigen is unknown.

Regarding time point: cycle 4 day 1 (C4D1), after 5 to 7 weeks of nivolumab. Brentuximab vedotin exposure varied among the patients, all of whom had relapsed after autologous stem cell transplantation. The data were produced by immunoSEQ multiplex PCR, yet TCRdb's version contains in-frame clones alone and is incomplete. The data contain tens of thousands of clones, around 80% of them singletons. This clonotype was sampled from a human donor with classical Hodgkin lymphoma. The input for sequencing was peripheral blood mononuclear cells (PBMCs), taken before the fourth cycle of nivolumab.

CDR3 residues: CASSYPGLAEEQYF. In nucleotides, the CDR3 is TGTGCCAGCAGTTACCCGGGACTAGCGGAGGAGCAGTACTTC. The V call is TRBV6-6, the J call TRBJ2-7; 11 bases map to TRBD2. Germline V CDR1 and CDR2: MNHNY, SVGAGI (reference sequence). This CDR3 has 14 amino acids. V shed 2 bases and J 7 bases; nucleotides not matched to a gene: 4.